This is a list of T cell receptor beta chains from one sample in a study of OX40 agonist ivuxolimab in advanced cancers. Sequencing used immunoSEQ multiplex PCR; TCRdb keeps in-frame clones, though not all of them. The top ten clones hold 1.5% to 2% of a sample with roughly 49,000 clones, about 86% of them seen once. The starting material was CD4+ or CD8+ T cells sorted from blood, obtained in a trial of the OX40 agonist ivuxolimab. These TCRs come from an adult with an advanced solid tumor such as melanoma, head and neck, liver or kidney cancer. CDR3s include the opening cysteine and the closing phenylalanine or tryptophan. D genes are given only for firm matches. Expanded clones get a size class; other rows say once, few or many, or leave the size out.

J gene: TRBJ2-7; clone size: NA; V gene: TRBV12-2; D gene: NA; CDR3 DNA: TGTGCAAGTCGCTTAGCGAACGGCGGGATCCCCTACGAGCAGTACTTC; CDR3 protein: CASRLANGGIPYEQYF
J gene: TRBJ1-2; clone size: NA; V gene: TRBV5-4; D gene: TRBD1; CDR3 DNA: TGTGCCAGCAGCTGGGACAGGGGGCCCTACACCTTC; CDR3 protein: CASSWDRGPYTF
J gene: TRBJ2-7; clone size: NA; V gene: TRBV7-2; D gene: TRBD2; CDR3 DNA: TGTGCCAGCAGCCCAGGGACATTGGCTAGCGGGAGGCCCCTCGAGCAGTACTTC; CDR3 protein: CASSPGTLASGRPLEQYF
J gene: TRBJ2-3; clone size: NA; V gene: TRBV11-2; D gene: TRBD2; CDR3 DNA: TGTGCCAGCAGCTTAAGCGGGATTCGCACAGATACGCAGTATTTT; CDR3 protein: CASSLSGIRTDTQYF
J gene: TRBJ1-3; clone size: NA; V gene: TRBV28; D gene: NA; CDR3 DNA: TGTGCCAGCACCCCACCGAGGACCTCTGGAAACACCATATATTTT; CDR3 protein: CASTPPRTSGNTIYF
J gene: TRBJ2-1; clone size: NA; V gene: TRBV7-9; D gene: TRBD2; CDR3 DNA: TGTGCCAGCAGCTCCGGACTAGCGGGATTTTACAATGAGCAGTTCTTC; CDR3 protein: CASSSGLAGFYNEQFF
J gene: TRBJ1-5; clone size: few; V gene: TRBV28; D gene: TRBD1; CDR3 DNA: TGTGCCAGCAGTACGACAGGGGAAGGCAATCAGCCCCAGCATTTT; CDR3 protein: CASSTTGEGNQPQHF
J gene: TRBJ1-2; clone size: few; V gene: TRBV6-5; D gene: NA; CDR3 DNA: TGTGCCAGCAGACGTCAGGGAGCCTACACCTTC; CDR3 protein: CASRRQGAYTF
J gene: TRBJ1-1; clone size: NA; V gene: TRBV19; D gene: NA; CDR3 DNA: TGTGCCAGTGCAGGAGATAAGAACACTGAAGCTTTCTTT; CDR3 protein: CASAGDKNTEAFF
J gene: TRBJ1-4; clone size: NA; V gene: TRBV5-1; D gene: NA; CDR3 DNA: TGCGCCAGCAGCTGGACCCTTAATGAAAAACTGTTTTTT; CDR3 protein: CASSWTLNEKLFF
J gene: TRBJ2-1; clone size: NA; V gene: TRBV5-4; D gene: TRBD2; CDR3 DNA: TGTGCCAGCAGCTCAGGACTAGCGGGAGGGCATGAGCAGTTCTTC; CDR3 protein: CASSSGLAGGHEQFF
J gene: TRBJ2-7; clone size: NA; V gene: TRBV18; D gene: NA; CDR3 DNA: TGTGCCAGCTCACCACGGTTCCAAGTTGTATACGAGCAGTACTTC; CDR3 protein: CASSPRFQVVYEQYF
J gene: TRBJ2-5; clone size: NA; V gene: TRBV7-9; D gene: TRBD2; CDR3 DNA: TGTGCCAGCAGGCCGGGGCCTAAAGCGGGAGTTGGAGAGACCCAGTACTTC; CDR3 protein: CASRPGPKAGVGETQYF
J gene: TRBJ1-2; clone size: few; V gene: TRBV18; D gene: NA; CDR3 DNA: TGTGCCAGCTCGGCCGGGCAAAGTTATGGCTACACCTTC; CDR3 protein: CASSAGQSYGYTF
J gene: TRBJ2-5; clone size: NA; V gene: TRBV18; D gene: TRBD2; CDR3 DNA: TGTGCCAGCTCACCACTAGCGGGAGATGGAGAGACCCAGTACTTC; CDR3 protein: CASSPLAGDGETQYF
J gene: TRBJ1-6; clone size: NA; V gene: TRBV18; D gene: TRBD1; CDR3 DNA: TGTGCCAGCTCACCAGGGACAGTCAATTCACCCCTCCACTTT; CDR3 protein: CASSPGTVNSPLHF
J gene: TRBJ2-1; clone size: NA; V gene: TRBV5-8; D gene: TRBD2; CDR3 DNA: TGTGCCAGCAGCTTGCGAGCGGGAGGGCTCTCCTACAATGAGCAGTTCTTC; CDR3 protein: CASSLRAGGLSYNEQFF
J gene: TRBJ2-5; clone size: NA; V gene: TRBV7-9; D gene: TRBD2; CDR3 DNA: TGTGCCAGCAGCTTACAAGCGGGAGTGGTTGAGACCCAGTACTTC; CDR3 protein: CASSLQAGVVETQYF
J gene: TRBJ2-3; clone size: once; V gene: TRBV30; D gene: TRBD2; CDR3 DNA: TGTGCCTGGAGTCAACCAGCGGGGAGCACAGATACGCAGTATTTT; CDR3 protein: CAWSQPAGSTDTQYF
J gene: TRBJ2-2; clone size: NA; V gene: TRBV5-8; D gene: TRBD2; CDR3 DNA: TGTGCCAGGGAACTAGCGGGAGAGAGACCCACCGGGGAGCTGTTTTTT; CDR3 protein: CARELAGERPTGELFF
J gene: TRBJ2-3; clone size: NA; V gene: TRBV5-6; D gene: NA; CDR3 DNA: TGTGCCAGCAGCTTGGAGGGGGGAGGAATGGATACGCAGTATTTT; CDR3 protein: CASSLEGGGMDTQYF
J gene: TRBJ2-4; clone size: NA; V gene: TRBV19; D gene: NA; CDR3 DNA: TGTGCCAGTAGTATAGAAAGGGCCTTGTACTCCAGAGGCAAAAACATTCAGTACTTC; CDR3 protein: CASSIERALYSRGKNIQYF
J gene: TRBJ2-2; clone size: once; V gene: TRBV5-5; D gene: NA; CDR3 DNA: TGTGCCAGCAGCTTGGAGAGACTTGGCAACACCGGGGAGCTGTTTTTT; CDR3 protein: CASSLERLGNTGELFF
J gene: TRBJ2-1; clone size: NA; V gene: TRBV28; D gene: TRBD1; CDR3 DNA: TGTGCCAGCAGTTTGTCAGGGGGCGCCTACAATGAGCAGTTCTTC; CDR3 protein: CASSLSGGAYNEQFF
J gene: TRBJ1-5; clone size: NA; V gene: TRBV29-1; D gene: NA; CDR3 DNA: TGCAGCGTTGGGGCCTCCGGAGGTCAGCCCCAGCATTTT; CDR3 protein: CSVGASGGQPQHF